This record looks at one T cell receptor (beta chain) sequence and its context. Its antigen remains unidentified. This sample is drawn from a study of graft-versus-host responses after intestinal transplantation. At the level of the study: Recipients received multivisceral, liver-intestinal, or isolated intestinal transplants. Recipients across the board were started on anti-thymocyte globulin induction, then kept on tacrolimus and steroids for roughly 3 years. Study findings and constraints: Individuals who had graft-donor T cell macrochimerism had allografts that showed high graft-versus-host to host-versus-graft clonal ratios.

Generated by immunoSEQ multiplex PCR, the TCRdb table keeps only in-frame clones and is missing some. The profile shows over 55,000 clones, over 75% of them singletons. The sequenced sample was unstimulated CD4+ T cells sorted from spleen or lymph node cells, obtained before transplant. This receptor was identified in a human donor who was the organ donor for an intestinal transplant.

The DNA for the CDR3 is TGCAGTGCTAGTGGAGGGGGCGAAGCTTTCTTT. It translates to CSASGGGEAFF. The J gene is TRBJ1-1, the V gene TRBV20-1, with 7 bases identical to TRBD1. The CDR3 consists of 11 residues. Germline CDR1 DFQATT, CDR2 SNEGSKA (reference sequence). The trim removed 3 bases at V and 8 bases at J, leaving 3 bases unmatched.